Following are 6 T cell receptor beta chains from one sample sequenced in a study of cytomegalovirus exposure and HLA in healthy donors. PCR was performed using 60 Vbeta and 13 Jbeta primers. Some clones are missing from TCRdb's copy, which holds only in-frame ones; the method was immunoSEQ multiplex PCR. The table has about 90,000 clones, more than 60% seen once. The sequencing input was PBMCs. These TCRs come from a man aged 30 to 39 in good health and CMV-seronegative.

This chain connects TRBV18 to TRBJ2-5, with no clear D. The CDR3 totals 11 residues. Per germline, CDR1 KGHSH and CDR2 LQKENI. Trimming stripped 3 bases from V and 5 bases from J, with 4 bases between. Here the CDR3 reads CASSPGETQYF. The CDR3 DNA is TGTGCCAGCTCACCCGGGGAGACCCAGTACTTC.

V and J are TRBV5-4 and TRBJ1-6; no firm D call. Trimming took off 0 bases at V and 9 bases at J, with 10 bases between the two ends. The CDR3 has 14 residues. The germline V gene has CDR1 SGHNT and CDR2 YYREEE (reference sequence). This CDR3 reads CASSLGQDTSPLHF. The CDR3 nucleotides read TGTGCCAGCAGCTTGGGACAAGATACTTCACCCCTCCACTTT.

The CDR3 DNA sequence: TGTGCCAGCAGCTTAAGCGGCTCACTAGCGTCCTACGAGCAGTACTTC. Translation gives CASSLSGSLASYEQYF. The V and J genes are TRBV7-3 and TRBJ2-7; 7 nucleotides line up with TRBD2. V lost 1 base and J lost 1; bases outside the gene matches: 7. Germline V gene sequence: CDR1 SGHTA, CDR2 FQGTGA. CDR3 length: 16 amino acids.

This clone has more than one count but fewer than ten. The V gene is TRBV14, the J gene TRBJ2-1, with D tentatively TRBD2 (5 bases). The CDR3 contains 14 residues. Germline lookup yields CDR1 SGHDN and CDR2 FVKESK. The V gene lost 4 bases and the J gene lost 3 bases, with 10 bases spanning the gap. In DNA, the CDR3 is TGTGCCAGCAGCCCTAGCAGTATCTACAATGAGCAGTTCTTC. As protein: CASSPSSIYNEQFF. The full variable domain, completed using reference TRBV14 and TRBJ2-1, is EAGVTQFPSHSVIEKGQTVTLRCDPISGHDNLYWYRRVMGKEIKFLLHFVKESKQDESGMPNNRFLAERTGGTYSTLKVQPAELEDSGVYFCASSPSSIYNEQFFGPGTRLTVL.

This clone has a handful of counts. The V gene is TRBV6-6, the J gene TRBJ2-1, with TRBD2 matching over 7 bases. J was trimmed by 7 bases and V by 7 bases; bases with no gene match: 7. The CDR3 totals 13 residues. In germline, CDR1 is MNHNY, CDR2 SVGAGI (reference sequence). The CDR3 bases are TGTGCCAGCACCAGGACTAGGGTTAATGAGCAGTTCTTC. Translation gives CASTRTRVNEQFF.

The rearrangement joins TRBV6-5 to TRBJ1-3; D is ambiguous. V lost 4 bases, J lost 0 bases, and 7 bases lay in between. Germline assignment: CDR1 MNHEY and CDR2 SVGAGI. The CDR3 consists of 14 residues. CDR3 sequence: CASSSVNSGNTIYF. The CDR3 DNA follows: TGTGCCAGCAGTTCAGTGAACTCTGGAAACACCATATATTTT.